This is a list of T cell receptor beta chains from one sample in a study of OX40 agonist ivuxolimab in advanced cancers. Generated by immunoSEQ multiplex PCR, the TCRdb table keeps only in-frame clones and is missing some. The sample has approximately 72,000 clones, 84% seen once. Source: CD4+ or CD8+ T cells sorted from blood, taken in a trial of the OX40 agonist ivuxolimab. The receptor set was obtained from an adult with an advanced solid tumor such as melanoma, head and neck, liver or kidney cancer. Each CDR3 is given with its conserved first and last residue. D genes are given only for firm matches. Expanded clones are given a class, and other clones once, few, many or no size at all.

d_call: -; j_call: TRBJ1-3; clone_size: -; v_call: TRBV4-3; cdr3_aa: CASSLDSRSGNTIYF; cdr3_nt: TGCGCCAGCAGCCTCGACAGCCGCTCTGGAAACACCATATATTTT
d_call: -; j_call: TRBJ1-5; clone_size: -; v_call: TRBV28; cdr3_aa: CASIADSNQPQHF; cdr3_nt: TGTGCCAGCATCGCCGACAGTAATCAGCCCCAGCATTTT
d_call: -; j_call: TRBJ1-1; clone_size: -; v_call: TRBV19; cdr3_aa: CASSGTGRDTEAFF; cdr3_nt: TGTGCCAGTAGTGGAACAGGGAGGGACACTGAAGCTTTCTTT
d_call: -; j_call: TRBJ1-1; clone_size: few; v_call: TRBV10-3; cdr3_aa: CAISESGVRNTEAFF; cdr3_nt: TGTGCCATCAGTGAGTCGGGGGTGCGGAACACTGAAGCTTTCTTT
d_call: -; j_call: TRBJ2-7; clone_size: -; v_call: TRBV28; cdr3_aa: CASNERRETYEQYF; cdr3_nt: TGTGCCAGCAACGAACGGCGGGAAACCTACGAGCAGTACTTC
d_call: -; j_call: TRBJ2-2; clone_size: -; v_call: TRBV9; cdr3_aa: CASRTGPNTGELFF; cdr3_nt: TGTGCCAGCAGGACGGGACCGAACACCGGGGAGCTGTTTTTT
d_call: -; j_call: TRBJ1-5; clone_size: -; v_call: TRBV27; cdr3_aa: CASSLGGRYQPQHF; cdr3_nt: TGTGCCAGCAGTTTGGGGGGGAGGTATCAGCCCCAGCATTTT
d_call: -; j_call: TRBJ2-3; clone_size: -; v_call: TRBV28; cdr3_aa: CASSFRENTQYF; cdr3_nt: TGTGCCAGCAGTTTTCGGGAGAACACGCAGTATTTT
d_call: -; j_call: TRBJ1-2; clone_size: -; v_call: TRBV28; cdr3_aa: CASSLLGYGYTF; cdr3_nt: TGTGCCAGCAGTTTATTAGGGTATGGCTACACCTTC
d_call: TRBD1; j_call: TRBJ2-2; clone_size: -; v_call: TRBV30; cdr3_aa: CAWTGSYTGELFF; cdr3_nt: TGTGCTTGGACAGGGAGTTACACCGGGGAGCTGTTTTTT
d_call: TRBD1; j_call: TRBJ1-2; clone_size: -; v_call: TRBV2; cdr3_aa: CASSGQGGYTF; cdr3_nt: TGTGCCAGCAGTGGACAGGGTGGCTACACCTTC
d_call: -; j_call: TRBJ1-4; clone_size: once; v_call: TRBV7-9; cdr3_aa: CASSSAGARGGKLFF; cdr3_nt: TGTGCCAGCAGCTCGGCGGGGGCCCGCGGGGGGAAACTGTTTTTT
d_call: -; j_call: TRBJ2-5; clone_size: -; v_call: TRBV9; cdr3_aa: CASSRGQWETQYF; cdr3_nt: TGTGCCAGCAGCCGAGGACAATGGGAGACCCAGTACTTC
d_call: -; j_call: TRBJ1-2; clone_size: few; v_call: TRBV11-2; cdr3_aa: CASSRDSETYYGYTF; cdr3_nt: TGTGCCAGCAGCCGCGACAGTGAAACATACTATGGCTACACCTTC
d_call: -; j_call: TRBJ2-7; clone_size: -; v_call: TRBV14; cdr3_aa: CASSQGHQRDEQYF; cdr3_nt: TGTGCCAGCAGCCAAGGACACCAAAGGGACGAGCAGTACTTC
d_call: TRBD2; j_call: TRBJ2-5; clone_size: -; v_call: TRBV7-2; cdr3_aa: CASSFGTSGIYETQYF; cdr3_nt: TGTGCCAGCAGCTTCGGGACTAGCGGGATTTATGAGACCCAGTACTTC
d_call: -; j_call: TRBJ2-3; clone_size: -; v_call: TRBV7-6; cdr3_aa: CASTSTDTQYF; cdr3_nt: TGTGCCAGCACTAGCACAGATACGCAGTATTTT